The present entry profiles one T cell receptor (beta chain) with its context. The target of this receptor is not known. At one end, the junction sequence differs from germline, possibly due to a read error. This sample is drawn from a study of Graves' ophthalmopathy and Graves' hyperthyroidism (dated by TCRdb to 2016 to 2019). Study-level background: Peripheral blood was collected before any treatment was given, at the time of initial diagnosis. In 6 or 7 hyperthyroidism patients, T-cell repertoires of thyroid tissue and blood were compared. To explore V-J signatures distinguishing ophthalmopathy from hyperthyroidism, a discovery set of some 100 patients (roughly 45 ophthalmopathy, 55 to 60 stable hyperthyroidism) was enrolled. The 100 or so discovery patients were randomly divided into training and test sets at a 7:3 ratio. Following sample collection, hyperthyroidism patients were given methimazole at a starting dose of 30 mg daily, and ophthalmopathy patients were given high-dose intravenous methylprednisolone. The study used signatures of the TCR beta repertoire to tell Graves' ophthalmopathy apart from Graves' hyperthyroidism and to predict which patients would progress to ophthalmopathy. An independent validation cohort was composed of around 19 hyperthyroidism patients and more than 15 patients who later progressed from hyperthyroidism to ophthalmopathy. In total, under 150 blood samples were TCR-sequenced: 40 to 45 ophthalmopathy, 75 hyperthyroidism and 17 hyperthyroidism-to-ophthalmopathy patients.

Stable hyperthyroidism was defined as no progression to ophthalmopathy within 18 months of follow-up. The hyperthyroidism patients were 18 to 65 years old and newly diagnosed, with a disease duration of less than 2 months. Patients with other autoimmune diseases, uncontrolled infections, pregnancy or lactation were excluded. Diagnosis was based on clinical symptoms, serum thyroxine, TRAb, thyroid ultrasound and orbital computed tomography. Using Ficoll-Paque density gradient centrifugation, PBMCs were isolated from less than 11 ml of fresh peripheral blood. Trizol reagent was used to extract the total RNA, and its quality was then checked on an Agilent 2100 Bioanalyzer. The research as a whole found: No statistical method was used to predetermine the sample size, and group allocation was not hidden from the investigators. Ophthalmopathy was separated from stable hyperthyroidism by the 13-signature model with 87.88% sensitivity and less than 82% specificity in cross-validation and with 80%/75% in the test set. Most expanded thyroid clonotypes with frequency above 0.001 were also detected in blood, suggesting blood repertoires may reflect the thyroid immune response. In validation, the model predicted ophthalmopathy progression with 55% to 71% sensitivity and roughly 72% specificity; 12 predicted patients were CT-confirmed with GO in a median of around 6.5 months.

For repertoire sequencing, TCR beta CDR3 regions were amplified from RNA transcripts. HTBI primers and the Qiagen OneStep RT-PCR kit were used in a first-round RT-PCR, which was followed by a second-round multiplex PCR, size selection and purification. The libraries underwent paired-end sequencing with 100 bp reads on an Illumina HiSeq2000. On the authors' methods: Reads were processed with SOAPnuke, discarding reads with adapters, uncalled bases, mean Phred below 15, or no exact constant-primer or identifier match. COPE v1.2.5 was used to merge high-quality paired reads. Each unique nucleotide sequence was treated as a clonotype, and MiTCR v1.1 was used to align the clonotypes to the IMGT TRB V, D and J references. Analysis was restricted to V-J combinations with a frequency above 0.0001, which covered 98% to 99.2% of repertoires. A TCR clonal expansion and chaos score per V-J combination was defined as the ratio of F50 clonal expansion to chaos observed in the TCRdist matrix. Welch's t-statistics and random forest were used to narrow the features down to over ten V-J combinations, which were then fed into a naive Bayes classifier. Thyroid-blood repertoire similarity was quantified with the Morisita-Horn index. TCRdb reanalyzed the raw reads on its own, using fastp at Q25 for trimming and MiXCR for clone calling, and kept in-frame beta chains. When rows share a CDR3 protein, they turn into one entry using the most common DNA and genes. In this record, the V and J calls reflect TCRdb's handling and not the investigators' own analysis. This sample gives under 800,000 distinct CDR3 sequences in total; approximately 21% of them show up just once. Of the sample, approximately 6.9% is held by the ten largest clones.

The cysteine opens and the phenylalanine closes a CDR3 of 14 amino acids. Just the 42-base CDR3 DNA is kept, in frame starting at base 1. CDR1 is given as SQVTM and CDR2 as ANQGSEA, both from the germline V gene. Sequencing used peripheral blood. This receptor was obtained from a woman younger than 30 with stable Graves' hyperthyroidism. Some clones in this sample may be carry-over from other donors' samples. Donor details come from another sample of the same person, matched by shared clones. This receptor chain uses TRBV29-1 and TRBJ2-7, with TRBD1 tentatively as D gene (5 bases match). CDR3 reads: CSVALDKGPYDQYF. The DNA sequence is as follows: TGCAGCGTAGCACTGGACAAGGGGCCATACGATCAGTACTTC.